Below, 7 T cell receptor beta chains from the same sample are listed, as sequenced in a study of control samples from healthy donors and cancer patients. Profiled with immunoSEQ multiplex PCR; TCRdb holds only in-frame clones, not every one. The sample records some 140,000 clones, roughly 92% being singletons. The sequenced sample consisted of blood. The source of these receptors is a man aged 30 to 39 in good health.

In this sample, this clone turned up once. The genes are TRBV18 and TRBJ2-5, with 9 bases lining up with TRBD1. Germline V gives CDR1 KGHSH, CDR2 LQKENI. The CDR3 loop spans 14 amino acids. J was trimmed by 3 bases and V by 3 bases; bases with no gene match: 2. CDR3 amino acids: CASSPGTGKETQYF. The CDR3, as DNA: TGTGCCAGCTCACCCGGGACAGGGAAAGAGACCCAGTACTTC.

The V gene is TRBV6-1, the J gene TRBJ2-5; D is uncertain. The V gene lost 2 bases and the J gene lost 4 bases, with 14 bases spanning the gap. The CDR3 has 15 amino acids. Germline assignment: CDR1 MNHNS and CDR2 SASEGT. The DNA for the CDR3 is TGTGCCAGCAGTGAATTGCTCACGGGCACAGAGACCCAGTACTTC. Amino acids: CASSELLTGTETQYF.

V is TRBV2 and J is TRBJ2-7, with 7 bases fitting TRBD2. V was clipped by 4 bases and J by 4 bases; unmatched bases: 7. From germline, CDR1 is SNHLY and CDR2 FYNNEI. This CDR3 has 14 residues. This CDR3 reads CASSGEGGRYEQYF. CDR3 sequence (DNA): TGTGCCAGCAGTGGAGAGGGAGGGCGTTACGAGCAGTACTTC.

CDR3 region: CASSLDRGVTYEQYF. As DNA, the CDR3 is TGTGCCAGCAGCTTGGACAGGGGTGTCACCTACGAGCAGTACTTC. The chain uses TRBV5-4 and TRBJ2-7; 7 bases match TRBD1. V trimming: 0 bases; J trimming: 2 bases; junction bases outside the gene matches: 5. This CDR3 has 15 residues. Germline CDR1 and CDR2: SGHNT and YYREEE (reference sequence).

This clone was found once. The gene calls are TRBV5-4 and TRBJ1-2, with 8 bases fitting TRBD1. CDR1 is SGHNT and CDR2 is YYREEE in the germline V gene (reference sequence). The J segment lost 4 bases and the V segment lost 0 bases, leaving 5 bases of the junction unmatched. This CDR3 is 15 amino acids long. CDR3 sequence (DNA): TGTGCCAGCAGCTTGGGGACAGGGACCGCCTATGGCTACACCTTC. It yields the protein CASSLGTGTAYGYTF.

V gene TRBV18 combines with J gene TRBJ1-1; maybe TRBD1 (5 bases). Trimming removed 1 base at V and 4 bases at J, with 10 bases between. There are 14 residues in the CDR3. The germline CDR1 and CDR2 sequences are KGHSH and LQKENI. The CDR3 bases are TGTGCCAGCTCACCACAGGGGTTTGGCACTGAAGCTTTCTTT. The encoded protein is CASSPQGFGTEAFF.

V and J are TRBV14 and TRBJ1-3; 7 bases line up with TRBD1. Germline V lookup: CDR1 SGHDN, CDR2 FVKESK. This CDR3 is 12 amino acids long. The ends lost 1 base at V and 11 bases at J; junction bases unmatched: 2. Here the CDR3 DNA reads TGTGCCAGCAGCCAAGGGACAGGATCCATATATTTT. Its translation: CASSQGTGSIYF.